This is a list of T cell receptor beta chains from one sample in a study of cytomegalovirus exposure and HLA in healthy donors. Produced via immunoSEQ multiplex PCR; TCRdb's table is partial and in-frame only. The sample holds 160,000 or so clones, 88% seen once. The sequencing sample was made of PBMCs. Receptors were obtained from a man between 18 and 29 years old in good health and CMV-seronegative. The CDR3 runs from the conserved cysteine through the conserved F or W. The D gene is left open where the match is weak. Size values are once, few and many counts, or a class for expanded clones, and some rows have none.

D	V	J	size	DNA	CDR3
.	TRBV7-2	TRBJ1-5	.	TGTGCCAGCAGCTACCAATCAGGACAAGAACAGCCCCAGCATTTT	CASSYQSGQEQPQHF
TRBD2	TRBV27	TRBJ2-3	.	TGTGCCAGCGCCCCAGCGGGGGCCATCACAGATACGCAGTATTTT	CASAPAGAITDTQYF
.	TRBV28	TRBJ1-1	.	TGTGCCAGCAGTCTCCCCGGGGAGGGGAACACTGAAGCTTTCTTT	CASSLPGEGNTEAFF
.	TRBV20-1	TRBJ1-1	.	TGCAGTGCTTGGAGCGGAGGTGGGGCTTTCTTT	CSAWSGGGAFF
.	TRBV6-6	TRBJ2-5	.	TGTGCCAGCAGTTACTACGGGGGTGGGGAGACCCAGTACTTC	CASSYYGGGETQYF
.	TRBV5-1	TRBJ1-1	.	TGCGCCAGCAGCTTGATCGGGGGCACTGAAGCTTTCTTT	CASSLIGGTEAFF
.	TRBV5-6	TRBJ2-3	.	TGTGCCAGCAGCAGGGGCCCGACCTCCACAGATACGCAGTATTTT	CASSRGPTSTDTQYF
TRBD2	TRBV4-2	TRBJ2-2	.	TGTGCCAGCAGCCCCACCTGGGTGGCGGGAGCCCCGATCCCGGGAACCGGGGAGCTGTTTTTT	CASSPTWVAGAPIPGTGELFF
.	TRBV11-1	TRBJ2-7	once	TGTGCCAGCAGCTTAGCGCAGGTGCGTTACGAGCAGTACTTC	CASSLAQVRYEQYF
.	TRBV7-6	TRBJ2-5	once	TGTGCCAGCAGCCCGCAGACAGTTCCCCAAGAGACCCAGTACTTC	CASSPQTVPQETQYF
.	TRBV28	TRBJ1-1	.	TGTGCCAGCAGTTTCCGGAGCACTGAAGCTTTCTTT	CASSFRSTEAFF
TRBD2	TRBV7-9	TRBJ2-7	.	TGTGCCAGCAGCTCCCGGGGACTAGCGGTCTACGAGCAGTACTTC	CASSSRGLAVYEQYF
TRBD1	TRBV5-1	TRBJ2-2	.	TGCGCCAGCAGCTTCCGGGACAGCACCGGGGAGCTGTTTTTT	CASSFRDSTGELFF
TRBD2	TRBV29-1	TRBJ2-3	.	TGCAGCGTCGGACTAGCGGGAGATACGCAGTATTTT	CSVGLAGDTQYF
.	TRBV6-6	TRBJ1-4	.	TGTGCCAGCAGTTACTCCCACAACAGAGGGAATGAAAAACTGTTTTTT	CASSYSHNRGNEKLFF
TRBD2	TRBV7-7	TRBJ2-7	.	TGTGCTAGCAGCCAAGGGACTAGCGGGTCTAGTGACGAGCAGTACTTC	CASSQGTSGSSDEQYF
TRBD1	TRBV7-8	TRBJ2-2	.	TGTGCCAGCAGCTTAGATCGGGACAGGAGAGCGTCCGGGGAGCTGTTTTTT	CASSLDRDRRASGELFF
.	TRBV4-1	TRBJ1-5	.	TGCGCCAGCAGCCAGGGACACAAACAGCCCCAGCATTTT	CASSQGHKQPQHF
.	TRBV14	TRBJ2-6	.	TGTGCCAGCAGCCAAGCTAGTCGTGGGGCCAACGTCCTGACTTTC	CASSQASRGANVLTF
.	TRBV10-2	TRBJ1-2	.	TGCGCCAGCACTGAGTCGGGAAGGGGGTACAACTATGGCTACACCTTC	CASTESGRGYNYGYTF
TRBD1	TRBV7-7	TRBJ2-1	.	TGTGCTAGCAGCCGCGACAGGGCAAGTGAGCAGTTCTTC	CASSRDRASEQFF
.	TRBV28	TRBJ2-2	.	TGTGCCAGCAGTTTTTTCTCTGCTAGAACCGGGGAGCTGTTTTTT	CASSFFSARTGELFF
.	TRBV11-2	TRBJ2-2	.	TGTGCCAGCAGCCGGGACTTCAACACCGGGGAGCTGTTTTTT	CASSRDFNTGELFF
TRBD2	TRBV4-3	TRBJ2-1	.	TGCGCCAGCAGCCCCCTAGCGGGAGTCAATGAGCAGTTCTTC	CASSPLAGVNEQFF
TRBD1	TRBV5-1	TRBJ1-1	.	TGCGCCAGCAGCTTGCAGGGGGCGAACACTGAAGCTTTCTTT	CASSLQGANTEAFF
.	TRBV10-3	TRBJ2-7	.	TGTGCCATACGTGACCCCAGTAGTCGTGGGAGTGACATCTACGAGCAGTACTTC	CAIRDPSSRGSDIYEQYF
.	TRBV2	TRBJ2-2	.	TGTGCCAGCAGAGGGGAGAACACCGGGGAGCTGTTTTTT	CASRGENTGELFF
.	TRBV19	TRBJ2-1	.	TGTGCCAGTAGTATAGATCTGCTAGCGCCAATCTCCTACAATGAGCAGTTCTTC	CASSIDLLAPISYNEQFF
.	TRBV11-2	TRBJ2-5	.	TGTGCCAGCAGCTTAGCGTTTGGGGAGAGAGAGACCCAGTACTTC	CASSLAFGERETQYF
.	TRBV28	TRBJ1-4	.	TGTGCCAGCTCCTCAGCGGCCAATGAAAAACTGTTTTTT	CASSSAANEKLFF
TRBD2	TRBV11-3	TRBJ2-1	.	TGTGCCAGCAGCTTAACTAGGACTAGTCGGTTCAATGAGCAGTTCTTC	CASSLTRTSRFNEQFF
TRBD1	TRBV28	TRBJ1-4	.	TGTGCCAGCAGTTTATGGGGACAGGGGACAGGAAAACTGTTTTTT	CASSLWGQGTGKLFF
TRBD1	TRBV11-2	TRBJ2-2	.	TGTGCCAGCAGCTTCTCGGCAGGGGGCGAGTTCGGGGAGCTGTTTTTT	CASSFSAGGEFGELFF
.	TRBV5-1	TRBJ2-1	.	TGCGCCAGCAGCTTGCCACAGGGTTTCGATGAGCAGTTCTTC	CASSLPQGFDEQFF
.	TRBV6-5	TRBJ1-3	.	TGTGCCAGCAGTTACCACGCAGGGTACTCTGGAAACACCATATATTTT	CASSYHAGYSGNTIYF
.	TRBV11-2	TRBJ2-7	.	TGTGCCAGCAGCCATACATCTTCCTACGAGCAGTACTTC	CASSHTSSYEQYF
.	TRBV6-5	TRBJ2-1	.	TGTGCCAGCAGTCCCACTGGACAGAACAATGAGCAGTTCTTC	CASSPTGQNNEQFF
.	TRBV6-6	TRBJ2-2	.	TGTGCCAGCAGTTATGACAGAACCGGGGAGCTGTTTTTT	CASSYDRTGELFF
.	TRBV4-1	TRBJ1-2	.	TGCGCCAGCAGCCAAGATGGGGGCGGTTTGAATGGCTACACCTTC	CASSQDGGGLNGYTF
.	TRBV7-9	TRBJ2-7	.	TGTGCCAGCAGCACTCGGGAGACCTACGAGCAGTACTTC	CASSTRETYEQYF
TRBD1	TRBV4-1	TRBJ1-1	once	TGCGCCAGCAGCCAGGTGGGACAGGGGGGTATGAACACTGAAGCTTTCTTT	CASSQVGQGGMNTEAFF